This T cell receptor beta chain was captured in a study of technical replicates of blood from several donors. This CDR3 has 12 residues. The germline CDR1 and CDR2 sequences are SQVTM and ANQGSEA. Deletions cut 1 base from V and 9 bases from J, with 12 bases between. The table came from immunoSEQ multiplex PCR; TCRdb's copy has only in-frame clones and leaves some out. The data hold approximately 13,000 clones, with around 79% observed a single time. Sequenced input: PBMCs. The sequence came from a human donor in good health. The V call is TRBV29-1, the J call TRBJ2-5, with D uncertain. CDR3 residues: CSVEGAGSAQYF. The CDR3 nucleotides are TGCAGCGTTGAAGGGGCCGGTTCGGCCCAGTACTTC.